The source of this T cell receptor beta chain is a study of shared clonotypes between healthy human individuals. Study-level results: The authors expected sequencing depth to affect clonotype sharing among donors.

Deep-level settings were used for running the assay. The protocol was immunoSEQ multiplex PCR, while the TCRdb copy is restricted to in-frame clones and leaves out a portion. The sample lists about 2.3 million clones, approximately 93% occurring once. Regarding this clone: What it binds is unknown.

This CDR3 is 14 amino acids long. V shed 6 bases and J shed 1 base, with 12 bases lying between them. Germline values: CDR1 MNHEY, CDR2 SMNVEV (reference sequence). The rearrangement uses TRBV27 and TRBJ2-5; no definite D call. This clonotype was sampled from a man between 18 and 35 years old in good health. Some clones in this sample may be carry-over from other donors' samples. The sample consisted of naive CD4+ T cells from PBMCs. Subset here: CD45RA+ positively selected. The CDR3 nucleotides read TGTGCCAGCAGGAGTTTTCAACTCCAAGAGACCCAGTACTTC. Its protein product is CASRSFQLQETQYF.